The 27 T cell receptor beta chains listed next were all sequenced from one sample in a study of T cell responses to AZD1222 COVID-19 vaccine. Sequencing was performed with immunoSEQ multiplex PCR; in TCRdb, only in-frame clones are kept and a portion is missing. This sample yields about 110,000 clones, of which roughly 92% are seen a single time; 2% to 2.5% belongs to the top ten. The source was peripheral blood, collected 28 days after the second AZD1222 dose. The receptor source for this set is an adult who received the AZD1222 COVID-19 vaccine.

This clone was detected only a few times. The chain couples TRBV9 to TRBJ1-2, with D perhaps matching TRBD1 (5 bases). The CDR3 is 14 residues long. Per germline, CDR1 SGDLS and CDR2 YYNGEE. V shed 4 bases and J shed 6 bases, with 16 bases lying between them. The CDR3 sequence is CASSPRQIADGYTF. The CDR3, as DNA: TGTGCCAGCAGCCCCCGACAGATAGCGGATGGCTACACCTTC.

The chain combines TRBV2 with TRBJ2-3, with D possibly being TRBD2 (6 bases). Germline V gives CDR1 SNHLY, CDR2 FYNNEI. The CDR3 has 13 residues. V lost 5 bases, J lost 4 bases, and 10 bases lay in between. The CDR3 DNA reads as TGTGCCAGCAGTATATGGGGGGCAGATACGCAGTATTTT. Protein sequence: CASSIWGADTQYF. Full variable domain (outside the CDR3, taken from reference TRBV2 and TRBJ2-3): EPEVTQTPSHQVTQMGQEVILRCVPISNHLYFYWYRQILGQKVEFLVSFYNNEISEKSEIFDDQFSVERPDGSNFTLKIRSTKLEDSAMYFCASSIWGADTQYFGPGTRLTVL.

The gene calls are TRBV11-2 and TRBJ1-5; weak D call: TRBD1 (5 bases). This CDR3 spans 15 amino acids. The germline V gene has CDR1 SGHAT and CDR2 FQNNGV. Trimming pared 2 bases from V and 4 bases from J, leaving 12 bases between. CDR3 sequence (DNA): TGTGCCAGCAGCTTAAGCGGCGGGGGGAATCAGCCCCAGCATTTT. It encodes CASSLSGGGNQPQHF.

The chain combines TRBV6-2 or TRBV6-3 with TRBJ1-1, with 7 bases fitting TRBD1. The J segment lost 1 base and the V segment lost 1 base, leaving 0 bases of the junction unmatched. The germline CDR1 and CDR2 sequences are MNHEY and SVGEGT. CDR3 length: 14 residues. The CDR3 protein is CASSYWDRNTEAFF. The DNA for the CDR3 is TGTGCCAGCAGTTACTGGGACAGGAACACTGAAGCTTTCTTT.

The chain uses TRBV27 and TRBJ2-3; TRBD2 agrees at 9 bases. The CDR3 covers 16 residues. The J segment lost 3 bases and the V segment lost 6 bases, leaving 10 bases of the junction unmatched. CDR1 is MNHEY and CDR2 is SMNVEV in the germline V gene (reference sequence). Here the CDR3 reads CASRAIGLALTDTQYF. CDR3 DNA sequence: TGTGCCAGCAGAGCAATCGGACTAGCGCTAACAGATACGCAGTATTTT.

This clone was found once. J is TRBJ1-5 and V is TRBV6-5, with D unclear. The germline V and J ends were trimmed by 2 bases and 5 bases, with 7 bases remaining between them. The V gene's germline CDR1 is MNHEY and CDR2 SVGAGI. The CDR3 runs 13 residues. CDR3 residues: CASSYNRDQPQHF. As DNA, the CDR3 is TGTGCCAGCAGTTACAACAGAGATCAGCCCCAGCATTTT.

The chain carries TRBV7-2 and TRBJ1-4; D is perhaps TRBD1 (6 bases). The CDR3 has 15 amino acids. Germline V lookup: CDR1 SGHTA, CDR2 FQGNSA. Deletions cut 1 base from V and 8 bases from J, with 14 bases between. The CDR3 spells CASSLVPRGGEKLFF. DNA of the CDR3: TGTGCCAGCAGCTTAGTCCCCAGGGGTGGCGAAAAACTGTTTTTT. The variable domain in full, with the rest retrieved from reference TRBV7-2 and TRBJ1-4, is GAGVSQSPSNKVTEKGKDVELRCDPISGHTALYWYRQSLGQGLEFLIYFQGNSAPDKSGLPSDRFSAERTGGSVSTLTIQRTQQEDSAVYLCASSLVPRGGEKLFFGSGTQLSVL.

In the case of this clone: One junction end disagrees with the germline gene, perhaps due to a read error. The rearrangement uses TRBV13 and TRBJ1-3; 7 nucleotides line up with TRBD1. Germline loops: CDR1 PRHDT, CDR2 FYEKMQ (reference sequence). CDR3 length: 12 residues. The CDR3 coding sequence is TGTGCCAGCAGCCTAGGGGGCTACACCATATATTTT. It codes for CASSLGGYTIYF. The whole variable domain, remainder taken from reference TRBV13 and TRBJ1-3, is AAGVIQSPRHLIKEKRETATLKCYPIPRHDTVYWYQQGPGQDPQFLISFYEKMQSDKGSIPDRFSAQQFSDYHSELNMSSLELGDSALYFCASSLGGYTIYFGEGSWLTVV.

This chain uses TRBV28 with TRBJ1-5; D may be TRBD1 (6 bases). Trimming cost V 5 bases and J 0 bases, with 14 bases left between them. The CDR3 length is 16 residues. From germline, CDR1 is MDHEN and CDR2 SYDVKM. The CDR3 loop reads CASSVSGVYSNQPQHF. The CDR3 DNA is TGTGCCAGCAGTGTGTCAGGGGTATATAGCAATCAGCCCCAGCATTTT.

The table lists this clone with a count of one. The chain is built from TRBV18 and TRBJ1-3; 8 bases fit TRBD1. The CDR3 is 17 residues long. Trimming took 4 bases from V and 0 from J; bases not matched to a gene: 8. Germline lookup yields CDR1 KGHSH and CDR2 LQKENI. CDR3 in amino acids: CASSLTGQGRSGNTIYF. CDR3 bases: TGTGCCAGCTCACTAACTGGACAGGGCCGCTCTGGAAACACCATATATTTT. Looking up the rest from reference TRBV18 and TRBJ1-3 gives the full variable domain: NAGVMQNPRHLVRRRGQEARLRCSPMKGHSHVYWYRQLPEEGLKFMVYLQKENIIDESGMPKERFSAEFPKEGPSILRIQQVVRGDSAAYFCASSLTGQGRSGNTIYFGEGSWLTVV.

In this sample, this clone turned up a few times. The chain is built from TRBV7-9 and TRBJ1-2; tentatively, D is TRBD1 (6 bases). Germline loops: CDR1 SEHNR, CDR2 FQNEAQ (reference sequence). The CDR3 is 14 amino acids. Between the trimmed V and J ends, which lost 5 bases and 0 bases, there was a span of 10 bases. CDR3 DNA: TGTGCCAGCAGCGCACAGGGAACTAACTATGGCTACACCTTC. Translated, it gives CASSAQGTNYGYTF.

V gene TRBV9 combines with J gene TRBJ2-7; D gene uncertain. The CDR3 is made up of 14 amino acids. Germline CDR1 is SGDLS and CDR2 is YYNGEE. V was pared by 0 bases and J by 6 bases, with 13 bases between. CDR3 in DNA: TGTGCCAGCAGCGTAGGCGTCTTGGATTCCGAGCAGTACTTC. Translation gives CASSVGVLDSEQYF.

The chain uses TRBV4-3 and TRBJ1-5; TRBD1 aligns across 8 bases. This CDR3 comprises 14 residues. Germline V gene data show CDR1 as LGHNA and CDR2 as YSLEER. V shed 0 bases and J 7 bases; nucleotides not matched to a gene: 2. Here the CDR3 reads CASSQDRGLQPQHF. The DNA for the CDR3 is TGCGCCAGCAGCCAAGACAGGGGGCTCCAGCCCCAGCATTTT.

The rearrangement joins TRBV6-2 or TRBV6-3 to TRBJ2-2; D is possibly TRBD2 (5 bases). The CDR3 totals 16 residues. Germline V lookup: CDR1 MNHEY, CDR2 SVGEGT. The V end was cut by 1 base, the J end by 3 bases, with 12 bases between. The CDR3 bases are TGTGCCAGCAGTTACTTAGGTTCGGGGTACACCGGGGAGCTGTTTTTT. Encoded protein: CASSYLGSGYTGELFF.

The J gene is TRBJ2-2, the V gene TRBV19, with D perhaps TRBD1 (6 bases). The ends were cut back, 7 bases at V and 6 bases at J, with 18 bases in the middle. CDR1 is LNHDA and CDR2 is SQIVND in the germline V gene (reference sequence). This CDR3 has 15 residues. This CDR3 is CASNPQGIIAGELFF. The DNA for the CDR3 is TGTGCCAGTAACCCACAGGGCATCATTGCCGGGGAGCTGTTTTTT.

The rearrangement links TRBV12-3 or TRBV12-4 to TRBJ2-3; D call uncertain. The CDR3 loop spans 11 amino acids. Between the trimmed V and J ends, which lost 5 bases and 6 bases, there was a span of 6 bases. The CDR3 DNA sequence: TGTGCCAGCAGTCCCTTGGATACGCAGTATTTT. Its protein is CASSPLDTQYF.

V usage is TRBV4-2 and J usage is TRBJ1-2; 7 bases are a match to TRBD1. Unmatched junction bases numbered 5, after V lost 1 base and J lost 3 bases. The CDR3 has 15 amino acids. Germline loops: CDR1 LGHNA, CDR2 YNFKEQ. The CDR3: CASSQAPGGDYGYTF. CDR3 sequence (DNA): TGTGCCAGCAGCCAAGCCCCAGGGGGGGACTATGGCTACACCTTC.

The V call is TRBV7-2, the J call TRBJ2-2, with D perhaps TRBD1 or TRBD2 (5 bases each). Trimming stripped 1 base from V and 7 bases from J, with 16 bases between. Per the germline V gene, CDR1 is SGHTA and CDR2 is FQGNSA. The CDR3 loop spans 16 amino acids. The CDR3 here is CASSLGPRGWGGELFF. CDR3 nucleotides: TGTGCCAGCAGCTTAGGACCACGGGGCTGGGGCGGGGAGCTGTTTTTT. The full variable domain, in which reference TRBV7-2 and TRBJ2-2 provide the parts outside the CDR3, is GAGVSQSPSNKVTEKGKDVELRCDPISGHTALYWYRQSLGQGLEFLIYFQGNSAPDKSGLPSDRFSAERTGGSVSTLTIQRTQQEDSAVYLCASSLGPRGWGGELFFGEGSRLTVL.

This chain joins TRBV19 and TRBJ2-2; 7 bases line up with TRBD1. The ends lost 8 bases at V and 4 bases at J; junction bases unmatched: 7. The germline V gene encodes CDR1 LNHDA and CDR2 SQIVND (reference sequence). This CDR3 has 14 amino acids. CDR3 bases: TGTGCCAGTCAGGCAGGGGGTCTCACCGGGGAGCTGTTTTTT. Translated, it gives CASQAGGLTGELFF.

This chain links TRBV6-2 or TRBV6-3 with TRBJ2-2, with D perhaps matching TRBD1 (5 bases). The V end was cut by 2 bases, the J end by 5 bases, with 9 bases between. Germline CDR1 reads MNHEY; CDR2 reads SVGEGT. The CDR3 is 14 residues long. The CDR3 DNA sequence: TGTGCCAGCAGTTACGAAGGGGAAACCGGGGAGCTGTTTTTT. Amino acid sequence: CASSYEGETGELFF.

This clone occurred once. The V gene is TRBV11-2, the J gene TRBJ2-3, with D possibly being TRBD1 (6 bases). Trimming removed 3 bases at V and 0 bases at J, with 16 bases between. In germline, CDR1 is SGHAT, CDR2 FQNNGV. This CDR3 region has 17 residues. The CDR3 sequence is CASSLRWAGASTDTQYF. CDR3 sequence (DNA): TGTGCCAGCAGCTTGCGTTGGGCAGGGGCGAGCACAGATACGCAGTATTTT.

This sequence joins TRBV5-1 and TRBJ2-7, with D hard to call. The length of the CDR3 is 13 residues. V was trimmed by 4 bases and J by 0 bases, leaving 8 bases between them. Germline loops: CDR1 SGHRS, CDR2 YFSETQ. The CDR3 is CASSLRASYEQYF. CDR3 DNA: TGCGCCAGCAGCCTGAGAGCCTCCTACGAGCAGTACTTC.

A single count supports this clone. This chain joins TRBV5-1 and TRBJ2-3; 8 positions match TRBD2. The CDR3 has 16 residues. V lost 2 bases and J lost 0; bases outside the gene matches: 5. CDR1 and CDR2 from the germline V gene are SGHRS and YFSETQ. The CDR3 loop is CASSFLAGTSTDTQYF. In nucleotides, the CDR3 is TGCGCCAGCAGCTTCTTAGCGGGGACCAGCACAGATACGCAGTATTTT.

The chain links TRBV2 to TRBJ1-1; no firm D call. Between the trimmed V and J ends, which lost 4 bases and 2 bases, there was a span of 11 bases. The V gene's germline CDR1 is SNHLY and CDR2 FYNNEI. This CDR3 region has 14 residues. The CDR3 protein is CASSVSGRNTEAFF. For the CDR3, the DNA is TGTGCCAGCAGTGTATCCGGTAGAAACACTGAAGCTTTCTTT.

The gene calls are TRBV5-1 and TRBJ2-3; the D is unclear. Trimming removed 2 bases at V and 7 bases at J, with 20 bases between. CDR1 SGHRS and CDR2 YFSETQ come from the germline V gene. The CDR3 runs to 16 residues. This chain's CDR3 is CASSFGGPPLANTQYF. The CDR3 nucleotides read TGCGCCAGCAGCTTTGGCGGACCTCCCCTCGCGAATACGCAGTATTTT.

This clone has just one count. The chain has TRBV3-1 (or the pseudogene TRBV3-2) and TRBJ2-7; a weak D match, TRBD1 (7 bases). Germline V CDR1 and CDR2: LGHDT, YNNKEL (reference sequence). The length of the CDR3 is 14 residues. Trimming took 4 bases from V and 5 from J, leaving 15 bases between them. The CDR3 here is CASSLRQGGHEQYF. DNA for the CDR3: TGTGCCAGCAGCCTACGACAGGGAGGCCACGAGCAGTACTTC.

This chain's CDR3 is CASRGQEHSSGNTIYF. In DNA form, the CDR3 reads TGTGCCAGCAGGGGACAGGAGCATTCCTCTGGAAACACCATATATTTT. V and J are TRBV3-1 (or the pseudogene TRBV3-2) and TRBJ1-3; TRBD1 matches at 8 bases. J lost 0 bases, V lost 6 bases, and 7 bases had no gene match. The CDR3 length is 16 residues. The V gene's germline CDR1 is LGHDT and CDR2 YNNKEL (reference sequence).